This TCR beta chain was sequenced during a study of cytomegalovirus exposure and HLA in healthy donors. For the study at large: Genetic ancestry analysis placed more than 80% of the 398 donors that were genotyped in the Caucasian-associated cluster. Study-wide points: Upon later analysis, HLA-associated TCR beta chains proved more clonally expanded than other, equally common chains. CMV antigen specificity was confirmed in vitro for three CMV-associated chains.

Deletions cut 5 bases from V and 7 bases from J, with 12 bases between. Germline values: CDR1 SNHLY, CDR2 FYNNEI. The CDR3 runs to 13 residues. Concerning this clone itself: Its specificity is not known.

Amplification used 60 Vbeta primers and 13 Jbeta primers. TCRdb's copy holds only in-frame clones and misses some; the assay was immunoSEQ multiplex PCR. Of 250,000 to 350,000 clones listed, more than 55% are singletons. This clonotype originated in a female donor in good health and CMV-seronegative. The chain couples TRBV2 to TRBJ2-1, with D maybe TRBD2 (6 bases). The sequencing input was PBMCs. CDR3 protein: CASSYLSGNEQFF. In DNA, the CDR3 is TGTGCCAGCAGTTACCTTAGCGGAAATGAGCAGTTCTTC.